This T cell receptor beta chain was sequenced during a study of Graves' ophthalmopathy and Graves' hyperthyroidism. Amplifying from RNA transcripts, the study obtained TCR beta CDR3 regions. After a first-round RT-PCR with HTBI primers, a second-round multiplex PCR was run. MiXCR was run by TCRdb on the multiplex PCR reads, yielding one entry per CDR3 protein. The data show around 400,000 distinct CDR3 sequences, approximately 20% seen once. CDR1 and CDR2 from the germline V gene are GTSNPN and SVGIG (reference sequence). The CDR3 runs 13 residues. The ends were cut back, 0 bases at V and 4 bases at J, with 9 bases in the middle. Serum thyroxine and TRAb, along with clinical symptoms, thyroid ultrasound and orbital computed tomography, were what diagnosis relied on. PBMCs were obtained from roughly 9.7 ml of fresh peripheral blood. In this sample, this clonotype turned up many times. The CDR3 does not close with the conserved phenylalanine or tryptophan, likely indicating a read error.

The sequencing sample was made of peripheral blood. The TCR comes from a woman aged 18 to 35 with Graves' ophthalmopathy. The chain recombines TRBV30 with TRBJ1-1; D unclear. CDR3 residues: CAWSVPRGTEAFL. The CDR3 DNA sequence: TGTGCCTGGAGTGTACCGCGGGGCACTGAAGCTTTCCTT.